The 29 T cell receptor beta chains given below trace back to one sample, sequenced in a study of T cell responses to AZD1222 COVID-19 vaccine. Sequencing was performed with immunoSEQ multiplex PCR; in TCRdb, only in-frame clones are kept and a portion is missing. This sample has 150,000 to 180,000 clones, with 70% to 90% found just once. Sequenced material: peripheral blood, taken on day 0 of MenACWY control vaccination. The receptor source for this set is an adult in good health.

The CDR3 DNA is TGTGCCTGGACGGCTAGCGGGAGGGCCGGTGAGCAGTTCTTC. It is translated as CAWTASGRAGEQFF. V and J are TRBV30 and TRBJ2-1, with TRBD2 matching over 12 bases. J lost 9 bases, V lost 4 bases, and 7 bases had no gene match. Germline CDR1 GTSNPN, CDR2 SVGIG (reference sequence). CDR3 length: 14 amino acids.

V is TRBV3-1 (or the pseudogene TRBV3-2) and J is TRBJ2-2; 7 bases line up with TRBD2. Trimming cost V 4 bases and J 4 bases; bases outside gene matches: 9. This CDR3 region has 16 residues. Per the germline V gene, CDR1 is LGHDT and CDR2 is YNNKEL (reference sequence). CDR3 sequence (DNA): TGTGCCAGCAGCCCTGGGACTATTCTAGCCACCGGGGAGCTGTTTTTT. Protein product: CASSPGTILATGELFF.

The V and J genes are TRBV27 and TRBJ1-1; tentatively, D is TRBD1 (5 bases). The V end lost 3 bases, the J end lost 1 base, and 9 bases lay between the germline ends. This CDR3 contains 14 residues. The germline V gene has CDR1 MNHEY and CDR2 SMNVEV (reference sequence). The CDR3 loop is CASSFLGRNTEAFF. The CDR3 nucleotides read TGTGCCAGCAGTTTCTTGGGGCGGAACACTGAAGCTTTCTTT.

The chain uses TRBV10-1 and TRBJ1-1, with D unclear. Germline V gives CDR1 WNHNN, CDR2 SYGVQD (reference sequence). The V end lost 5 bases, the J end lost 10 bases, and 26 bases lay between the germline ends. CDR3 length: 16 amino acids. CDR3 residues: CASSPGDGIREGRAFF. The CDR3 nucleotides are TGCGCCAGCAGTCCCGGAGATGGGATTCGCGAAGGTCGAGCTTTCTTT.

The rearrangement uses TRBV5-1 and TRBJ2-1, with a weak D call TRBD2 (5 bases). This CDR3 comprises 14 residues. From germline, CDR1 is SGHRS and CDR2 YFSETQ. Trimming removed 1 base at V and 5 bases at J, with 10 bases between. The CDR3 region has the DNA TGCGCCAGCAGCTTGATAGGAGGCAACAATGAGCAGTTCTTC. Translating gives CASSLIGGNNEQFF.

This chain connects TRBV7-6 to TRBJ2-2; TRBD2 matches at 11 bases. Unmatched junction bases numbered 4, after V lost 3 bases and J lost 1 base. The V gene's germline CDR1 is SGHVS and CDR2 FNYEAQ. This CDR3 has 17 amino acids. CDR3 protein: CASSLLLAGGNTGELFF. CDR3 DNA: TGTGCCAGCAGCTTGTTGCTAGCGGGGGGGAACACCGGGGAGCTGTTTTTT.

In DNA, the CDR3 is TGTGCCAGCTCACCGTTCCGGGGACAGGGAAATGAGCAGTTCTTC. Its translation is CASSPFRGQGNEQFF. V and J are TRBV18 and TRBJ2-1, with 9 positions matching TRBD1. Trimming removed 3 bases from V and 7 bases from J; junction bases left unmatched: 7. This CDR3 comprises 15 residues. Per the germline V gene, CDR1 is KGHSH and CDR2 is LQKENI.

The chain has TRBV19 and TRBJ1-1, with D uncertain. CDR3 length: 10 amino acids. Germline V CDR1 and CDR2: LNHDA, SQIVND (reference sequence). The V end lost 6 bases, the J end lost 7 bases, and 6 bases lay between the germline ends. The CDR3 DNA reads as TGTGCCAGTAGGGACGGTGAAGCTTTCTTT. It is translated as CASRDGEAFF.

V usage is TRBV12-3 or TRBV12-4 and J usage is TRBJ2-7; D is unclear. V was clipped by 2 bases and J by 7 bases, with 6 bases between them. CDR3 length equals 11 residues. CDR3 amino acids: CASSLNGEQYF. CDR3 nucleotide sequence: TGTGCCAGCAGTTTAAATGGGGAGCAGTACTTC.

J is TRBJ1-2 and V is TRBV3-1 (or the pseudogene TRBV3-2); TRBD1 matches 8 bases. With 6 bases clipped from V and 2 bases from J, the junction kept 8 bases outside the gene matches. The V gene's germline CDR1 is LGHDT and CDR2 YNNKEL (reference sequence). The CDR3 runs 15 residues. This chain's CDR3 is CASSHGDRLNYGYTF. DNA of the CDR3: TGTGCCAGCAGTCACGGGGACAGGTTGAACTATGGCTACACCTTC.

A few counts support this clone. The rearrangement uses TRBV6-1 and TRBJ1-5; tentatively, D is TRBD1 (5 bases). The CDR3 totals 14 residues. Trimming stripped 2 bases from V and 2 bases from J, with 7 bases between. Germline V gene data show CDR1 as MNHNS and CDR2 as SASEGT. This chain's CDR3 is CASSEQGGNQPQHF. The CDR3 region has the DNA TGTGCCAGCAGTGAACAAGGGGGCAATCAGCCCCAGCATTTT.

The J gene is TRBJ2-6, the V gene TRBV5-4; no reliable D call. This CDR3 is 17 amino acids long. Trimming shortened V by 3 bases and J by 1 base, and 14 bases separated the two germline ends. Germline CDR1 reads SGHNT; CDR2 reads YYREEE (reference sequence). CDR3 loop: CASSSHGKRSGANVLTF. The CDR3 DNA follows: TGTGCCAGCAGCTCTCATGGGAAAAGGTCTGGGGCCAACGTCCTGACTTTC.

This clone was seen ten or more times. In DNA form, the CDR3 reads TGTGCCAGCGGCCAGCGGGCGGGCTACAATGAGCAGTTCTTC. It specifies CASGQRAGYNEQFF. The genes are TRBV7-9 and TRBJ2-1; D is perhaps TRBD2 (6 bases). The CDR3 contains 14 residues. V was clipped by 8 bases and J by 3 bases, with 14 bases between them. Per the germline V gene, CDR1 is SEHNR and CDR2 is FQNEAQ (reference sequence).

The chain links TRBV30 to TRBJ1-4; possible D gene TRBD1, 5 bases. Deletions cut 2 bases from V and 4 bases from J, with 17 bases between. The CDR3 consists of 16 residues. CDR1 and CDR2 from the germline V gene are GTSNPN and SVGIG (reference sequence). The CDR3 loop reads CAWSPHRGRLNEKLFF. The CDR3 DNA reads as TGTGCCTGGAGTCCTCATAGGGGCCGCCTTAATGAAAAACTGTTTTTT.

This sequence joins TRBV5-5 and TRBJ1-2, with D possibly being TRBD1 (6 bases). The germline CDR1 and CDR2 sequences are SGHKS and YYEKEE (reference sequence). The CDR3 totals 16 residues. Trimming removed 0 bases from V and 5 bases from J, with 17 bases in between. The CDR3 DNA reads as TGTGCCAGCAGCTTGGCAGACAGGTCTCGGGGGTATGGCTACACCTTC. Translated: CASSLADRSRGYGYTF.

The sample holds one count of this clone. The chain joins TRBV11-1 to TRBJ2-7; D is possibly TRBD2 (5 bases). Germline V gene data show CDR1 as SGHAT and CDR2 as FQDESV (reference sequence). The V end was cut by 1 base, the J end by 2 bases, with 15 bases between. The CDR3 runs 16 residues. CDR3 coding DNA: TGTGCCAGCAGCTTAGTCTCAGCGGCCGAACCCTACGAGCAGTACTTC. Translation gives CASSLVSAAEPYEQYF.

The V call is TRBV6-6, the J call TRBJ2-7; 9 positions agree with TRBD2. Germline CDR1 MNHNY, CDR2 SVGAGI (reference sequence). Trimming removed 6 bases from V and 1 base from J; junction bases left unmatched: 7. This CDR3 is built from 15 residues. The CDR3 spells CASRQSSGMSYEQYF. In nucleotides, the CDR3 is TGTGCCAGCAGACAATCTAGCGGGATGTCCTACGAGCAGTACTTC.

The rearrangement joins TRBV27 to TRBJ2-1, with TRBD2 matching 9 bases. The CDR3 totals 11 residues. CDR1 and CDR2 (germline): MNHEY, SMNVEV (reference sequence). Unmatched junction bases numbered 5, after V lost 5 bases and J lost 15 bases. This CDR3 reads CASSMAGGWFF. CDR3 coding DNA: TGTGCCAGCAGTATGGCGGGAGGGTGGTTCTTC.

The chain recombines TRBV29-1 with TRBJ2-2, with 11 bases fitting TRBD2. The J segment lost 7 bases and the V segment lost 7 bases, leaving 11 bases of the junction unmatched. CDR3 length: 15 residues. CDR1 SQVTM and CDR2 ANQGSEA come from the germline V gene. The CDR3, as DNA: TGCAGCGCGGCCGGGACTAGCGGATTCGGCGGGGAGCTGTTTTTT. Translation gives CSAAGTSGFGGELFF.

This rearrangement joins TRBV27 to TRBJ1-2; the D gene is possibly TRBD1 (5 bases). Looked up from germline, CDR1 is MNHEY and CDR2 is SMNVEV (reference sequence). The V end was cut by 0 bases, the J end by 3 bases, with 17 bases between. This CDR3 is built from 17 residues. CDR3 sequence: CASSLSGQGIRHYGYTF. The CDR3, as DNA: TGTGCCAGCAGTTTATCGGGGCAGGGCATTAGGCACTATGGCTACACCTTC.

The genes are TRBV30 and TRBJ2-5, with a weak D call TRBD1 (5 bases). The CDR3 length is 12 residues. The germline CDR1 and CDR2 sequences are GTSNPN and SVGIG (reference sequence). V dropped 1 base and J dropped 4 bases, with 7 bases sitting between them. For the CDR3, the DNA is TGTGCCTGGAGTGAGGGGCGAGAGACCCAGTACTTC. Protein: CAWSEGRETQYF.

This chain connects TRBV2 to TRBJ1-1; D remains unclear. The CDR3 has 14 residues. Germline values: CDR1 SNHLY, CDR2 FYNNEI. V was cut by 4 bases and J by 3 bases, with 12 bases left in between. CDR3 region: CASSGGGGYTEAFF. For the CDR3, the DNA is TGTGCCAGCAGTGGAGGCGGAGGTTACACTGAAGCTTTCTTT.

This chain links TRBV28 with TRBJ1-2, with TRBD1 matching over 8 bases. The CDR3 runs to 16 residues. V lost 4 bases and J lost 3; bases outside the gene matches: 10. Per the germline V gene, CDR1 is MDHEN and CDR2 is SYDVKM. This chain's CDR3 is CASSSATGVKDYGYTF. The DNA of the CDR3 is TGTGCCAGCAGTTCGGCGACAGGGGTGAAGGACTATGGCTACACCTTC.

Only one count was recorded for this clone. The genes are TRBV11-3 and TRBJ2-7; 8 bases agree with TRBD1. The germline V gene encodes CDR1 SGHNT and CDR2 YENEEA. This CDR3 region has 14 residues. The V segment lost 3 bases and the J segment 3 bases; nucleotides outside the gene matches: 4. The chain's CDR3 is CASSFTGQGYEQYF. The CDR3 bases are TGTGCCAGCAGCTTTACCGGACAGGGCTACGAGCAGTACTTC.

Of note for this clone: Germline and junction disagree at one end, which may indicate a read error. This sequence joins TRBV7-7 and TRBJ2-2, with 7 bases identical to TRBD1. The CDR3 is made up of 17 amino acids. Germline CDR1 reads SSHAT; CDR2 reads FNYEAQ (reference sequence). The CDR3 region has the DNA TGTGCTAGCAGCCCTCCAACAGGGGTCCCGGGCACCGGGGAGCTGTTTTTT. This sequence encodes CASSPPTGVPGTGELFF.

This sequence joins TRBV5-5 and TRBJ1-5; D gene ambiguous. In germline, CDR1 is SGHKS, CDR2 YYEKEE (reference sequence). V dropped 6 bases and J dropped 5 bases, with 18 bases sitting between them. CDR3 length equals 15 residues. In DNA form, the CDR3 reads TGTGCCAGCACCCTGGATGGTTGGGCTTATCAGCCCCAGCATTTT. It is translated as CASTLDGWAYQPQHF.

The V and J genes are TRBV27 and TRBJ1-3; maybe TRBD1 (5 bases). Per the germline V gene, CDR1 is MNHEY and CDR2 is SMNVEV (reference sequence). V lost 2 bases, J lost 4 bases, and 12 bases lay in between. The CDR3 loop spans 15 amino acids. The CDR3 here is CASSLGGRFGNTIYF. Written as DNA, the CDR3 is TGTGCCAGCAGTTTAGGGGGTCGGTTCGGAAACACCATATATTTT.

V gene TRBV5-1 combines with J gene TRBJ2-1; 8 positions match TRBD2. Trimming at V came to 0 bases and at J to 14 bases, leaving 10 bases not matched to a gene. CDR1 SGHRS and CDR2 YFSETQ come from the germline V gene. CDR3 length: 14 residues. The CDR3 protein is CASSLDPGTRAEFF. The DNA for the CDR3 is TGCGCCAGCAGCTTGGATCCCGGGACTAGAGCTGAGTTCTTC.

This CDR3 reads CASSIRPVGPQHF. As DNA, the CDR3 is TGTGCCAGTAGTATTAGGCCCGTTGGGCCCCAGCATTTT. J is TRBJ1-5 and V is TRBV19; D gene uncertain. Germline CDR1 and CDR2: LNHDA and SQIVND (reference sequence). Trimming shortened V by 3 bases and J by 9 bases, and 12 bases separated the two germline ends. The CDR3 spans 13 residues. Drawing the rest from reference TRBV19 and TRBJ1-5, the complete variable domain is DGGITQSPKYLFRKEGQNVTLSCEQNLNHDAMYWYRQDPGQGLRLIYYSQIVNDFQKGDIAEGYSVSREKKESFPLTVTSAQKNPTAFYLCASSIRPVGPQHFGDGTRLSIL.